Detailed here is one T cell receptor beta chain. Which antigen it targets is not known. The input lacks base qualities; no much larger clone sits a single base away. The germline V end is reduced by 5 bases and the J end by 4 bases; junction bases left unmatched: 10. CDR1 is given as MNHEY and CDR2 as SMNVEV, both from the germline V gene (reference sequence). Inclusive of the bounding cysteine and phenylalanine, the CDR3 is 16 residues long. Only the CDR3 region is kept as DNA, spanning 48 bases read in frame from base 1. The record originates from a study of blood T cell repertoires in COVID-19 (dated by TCRdb to the early 2020s). The study in broad terms: Samples from collaborators originated in the United States, Italy and Spain and spanned both the acute and convalescent phases of COVID-19. The material from the prospective study consisted of cDNA or gDNA derived from T cells, B-cell-depleted T cells, or PBMCs. Subjects who had been exposed to COVID-19, were actively infected with it, or had recovered from it provided the deeply sampled blood TCRbeta repertoires that made up the dataset. A freely available public database, intended as a resource for researchers studying the immune response to SARS-CoV-2, is where the repertoires were released. Samples came from the ongoing ImmuneRACE study (first 160 participants) plus 1,254 subjects from 6 global collaborators. Sample metadata almost always included a de-identified subject ID, COVID-19 status, age in years and sex. HLA class I and class II types, where available, came from metadata supplied by the sample provider rather than from assay-based typing. What the authors observed across the whole study: Clinical and demographic metadata were provided uncurated, with the amount varying by source and participant.

TCRbeta CDR3 regions were amplified from genomic DNA by means of the immunoSEQ Assay, a bias-controlled multiplex PCR. On the authors' methods: Nucleated cell counts per sample were estimated from amplification of reference gene primers within the assay. To quantify the absolute abundance of each unique TCRbeta CDR3 rearrangement, sequence reads were collapsed and filtered. For each sample, productive Simpson clonality was calculated by taking the square root of Simpson's diversity index across productive rearrangements. TCRdb mirrors the immuneACCESS table, restricted to in-frame sequences. Some clones are absent from its copies; in checked studies, under half trace to an unresolved V gene, and the reason for the others is unknown. V, J and clone size are taken as reported in that table, and D and trimming were inferred from the DNA itself. The table for this sample lists hundreds of thousands of clones; around 90% of them were counted only once. 9.4% of the sample is taken by the ten largest.

Whole blood was collected in K2EDTA tubes by collaborating institutions according to the institutions' own protocols. Collaborator samples were shipped for TCRbeta analysis as frozen whole blood, isolated PBMCs, or DNA extracted from either sample type. Rearrangement joined TRBV27 to TRBJ1-1; a stretch of 10 junction bases matches TRBD1. What was sequenced was peripheral blood. This TCR came from a man aged 18-30 years with active or convalescent COVID-19. This receptor carries the CDR3 CASSVTGTGAPTEAFF. The nucleotide sequence reads TGTGCCAGCAGTGTAACCGGGACAGGGGCCCCCACTGAAGCTTTCTTT.